This T cell receptor beta chain was retrieved from a study of naive and memory T cell subsets. The study's findings and limits: Naive repertoires, especially CD8, held a few larger clonotypes, possibly memory cells re-expressing CD45RA. In CD4 and CD8 cells, diversity dropped from naive through EMRA. Findings for naive and memory subsets could not be checked against ground truth. Over 85% of naive TCR sequences appeared only once, unlike memory subsets.

CMV status came from CD4+ IFNgamma after overnight CMV lysate stimulation. In its sample, this clonotype was seen once. Its matching antigen is unknown. Both TRBC1 and TRBC2 were covered by a beta constant-region primer of two equimolar oligonucleotides. Four rounds of PCR amplified the ligated cDNA using nested alpha and beta constant-region primers plus SP2. One entry per CDR3 protein results from TCRdb running MiXCR on the UMI-ligation and nested PCR reads. The sample contains 120,000 to 150,000 distinct CDR3 sequences, 22% of which appear only once. CDR3 length: 16 amino acids. The V end was cut by 4 bases, the J end by 1 base, with 13 bases between. Per germline, CDR1 MNHEY and CDR2 SVGEGT.

The J gene is TRBJ2-2, the V gene TRBV6-2 or TRBV6-3, with D maybe TRBD2 (5 bases). The receptor comes from a human donor in good health. Sequencing input: naive CD4+ T cells from blood. CDR3 DNA sequence: TGTGCCAGCAGTTTGCGGGCGGCTTTGAACACCGGGGAGCTGTTTTTT. Its translation is CASSLRAALNTGELFF.